One and the same sample provided the 5 T cell receptor beta chains below, sequenced in a study of blood T cell repertoires in COVID-19. Measured with immunoSEQ multiplex PCR; TCRdb has only the in-frame clones, and not every one. The sample includes roughly 500,000 clones, roughly 90% of them seen just once. Sequencing was done on a sample of PBMCs or T cells enriched from blood (not recorded which). Receptors were obtained from a woman between 40 and 55 years old who had recovered from COVID-19.

Points on this clone: In the same sample, other DNA sequences code for this CDR3. The chain employs TRBV6-5 and TRBJ2-1, with 8 bases identical to TRBD2. Per the germline V gene, CDR1 is MNHEY and CDR2 is SVGAGI. Germline trimming cut 0 bases from V and 10 bases from J; bases unmatched to any gene: 2. The CDR3 totals 13 residues. CDR3 loop: CASSYSTSGEQFF. The CDR3 coding sequence is TGTGCCAGCAGTTACTCTACTAGCGGAGAGCAGTTCTTC.

V is TRBV27 and J is TRBJ1-2; TRBD1 might be the D (5 bases). This CDR3 region has 14 residues. The germline CDR1 and CDR2 sequences are MNHEY and SMNVEV (reference sequence). Deletions cut 2 bases from V and 5 bases from J, with 12 bases between. CDR3 loop: CASSLQGGRYGYTF. The CDR3 DNA is TGTGCCAGCAGTTTACAGGGAGGTCGGTATGGCTACACCTTC.

Notes on this clone: The same CDR3 also results from other DNA sequences found in this sample. The chain links TRBV5-4 to TRBJ1-1, with D hard to call. The CDR3 has 11 residues. The V gene's germline CDR1 is SGHNT and CDR2 YYREEE (reference sequence). V lost 3 bases, J lost 3 bases, and 3 bases lay in between. The CDR3 spells CASSSDTEAFF. In nucleotides, the CDR3 is TGTGCCAGCAGCTCTGACACTGAAGCTTTCTTT.

This rearrangement joins TRBV10-2 to TRBJ2-5, with 8 bases identical to TRBD2. The CDR3 has 16 amino acids. V trimming: 4 bases; J trimming: 5 bases; junction bases outside the gene matches: 12. The germline gives CDR1 WSHSY, CDR2 SAAADI. CDR3 DNA sequence: TGCGCCAGCAGTGGGGGGACTAGTGGCTGGCGGGAGACCCAGTACTTC. Residues: CASSGGTSGWRETQYF.

The genes are TRBV15 and TRBJ1-1; D is uncertain. CDR1 is LNHNV and CDR2 is YYDKDF in the germline V gene (reference sequence). V dropped 1 base and J dropped 0 bases, with 9 bases sitting between them. This CDR3 has 15 residues. The CDR3 DNA follows: TGTGCCACCAGCAGAGCCGGACTGATGAACACTGAAGCTTTCTTT. Protein sequence: CATSRAGLMNTEAFF.